The clone carrying this TCR beta chain appeared many times. Its antigen is not identified. Patients underwent thyroid surgery, and none had received any treatment before it. The CDR3 runs to 16 residues. V lost 0 bases to trimming and J lost 4 bases, with 16 bases between them. Germline V gives CDR1 SGDLS, CDR2 YYNGEE. TCRdb re-called clones via MiXCR from the PCR reads. The sample lists 75,000 to 100,000 clones, roughly 13% occurring once. This entry comes from a study of metastatic and nonmetastatic thyroid tumors. Study-level information: Blood and tumor or nodule tissue repertoires from malignant and benign thyroid patients were compared.

Whole-study results and caveats: Within blood and tumor, benign nodules reportedly had significantly lower TCR beta diversity than malignant thyroid tumors did.

This clonotype was sampled from a female donor with papillary thyroid cancer or a benign thyroid nodule (not recorded which). Some clones in this sample may be carry-over from other donors' samples. This chain links TRBV9 with TRBJ1-1, with TRBD1 as a possible D gene (5 bases). Sequences were obtained from blood. The CDR3 DNA reads as TGTGCCAGCAGCGTAGATGCAGGTCTCGGGGGCACTGAAGCTTTCTTT. Protein sequence: CASSVDAGLGGTEAFF. The full variable domain, with the rest looked up from reference TRBV9 and TRBJ1-1, is DSGVTQTPKHLITATGQRVTLRCSPRSGDLSVYWYQQSLDQGLQFLIQYYNGEERAKGNILERFSAQQFPDLHSELNLSSLELGDSALYFCASSVDAGLGGTEAFFGQGTRLTVV.